Shown below are 4 T cell receptor beta chains from a single sample sequenced in a study of OX40 agonist ivuxolimab in advanced cancers. The library was obtained by the immunoSEQ multiplex PCR assay. This immuneACCESS table, as held by TCRdb, lists in-frame sequences with V and J called but not all clones. Of the missing ones, under half trace to an unresolved V gene in checked studies; the others have no known cause. The sample has 84,000 or so clones on record, roughly 84% of them singletons. The top ten clones comprise roughly 2.5% of the sample. Source: CD4+ or CD8+ T cells sorted from blood, taken in a trial of the OX40 agonist ivuxolimab. The receptors were sampled from an adult with an advanced solid tumor such as melanoma, head and neck, liver or kidney cancer.

The chain joins TRBV4-3 to TRBJ1-2; TRBD1 might be the D (6 bases). The ends were cut back, 0 bases at V and 2 bases at J, with 10 bases in the middle. The germline gives CDR1 LGHNA, CDR2 YSLEER. This CDR3 spans 15 amino acids. The CDR3, as DNA: TGCGCCAGCAGCCAAGATGTGCAGGGGAACTATGGCTACACCTTC. Its translation is CASSQDVQGNYGYTF.

J is TRBJ2-2 and V is TRBV27, with D unclear. Germline assignment: CDR1 MNHEY and CDR2 SMNVEV (reference sequence). V dropped 6 bases and J dropped 1 base, with 12 bases sitting between them. The CDR3 contains 15 residues. This chain's CDR3 is CASRTATGNTGELFF. Here the CDR3 DNA reads TGTGCCAGCAGAACCGCCACGGGGAACACCGGGGAGCTGTTTTTT.

V usage is TRBV6-5 and J usage is TRBJ1-5, with D possibly TRBD1 on 5 matching bases. V was trimmed by 4 bases and J by 4 bases, leaving 14 bases between them. This CDR3 contains 15 residues. In germline, CDR1 is MNHEY, CDR2 SVGAGI. The CDR3 reads CASSWGEMGNQPQHF. The CDR3 DNA reads as TGTGCCAGCAGTTGGGGGGAAATGGGTAATCAGCCCCAGCATTTT.

The count of this clone is one. The V gene is TRBV6-5, the J gene TRBJ1-1, with D perhaps TRBD1 (5 bases). This CDR3 is built from 13 residues. CDR1 and CDR2 from the germline V gene are MNHEY and SVGAGI. Trimming cost V 5 bases and J 4 bases, with 11 bases left between them. Written as DNA, the CDR3 is TGTGCCAGCAGTCAGCAGGGATTCACTGAAGCTTTCTTT. Protein product: CASSQQGFTEAFF.